This passage covers 10 T cell receptor beta chains from one sample sequenced in a study of CD8 T cells in Susac syndrome. The authors reverse transcribed roughly 0.5 to 1 ug RNA with random hexamers. Each CDR3 protein gets one entry after TCRdb re-called the immunoSEQ multiplex PCR reads with MiXCR. In the table there are fewer than 100,000 distinct CDR3 sequences, around 90% of which are singletons. What was sequenced was CD8+ T cells from PBMCs. These TCRs come from a human donor with multiple sclerosis.

The V call is TRBV2, the J call TRBJ2-2; no clear D gene. V was shortened by 2 bases and J by 4 bases, with 11 bases between the two germline ends. This CDR3 contains 15 residues. The germline gives CDR1 SNHLY, CDR2 FYNNEI. The CDR3 bases are TGTGCCAGCAGTGAATGGGTAGCTCCCACCGGGGAGCTGTTTTTT. Protein product: CASSEWVAPTGELFF.

The V call is TRBV4-3, the J call TRBJ2-7; D perhaps matches TRBD2 (5 bases). Trimming shortened V by 0 bases and J by 3 bases, and 9 bases separated the two germline ends. CDR3 length: 14 amino acids. Germline V gene lookup returns CDR1 LGHNA and CDR2 YSLEER. Here the CDR3 reads CASSQERAGYEQYF. DNA for the CDR3: TGCGCCAGCAGCCAAGAAAGGGCGGGCTACGAGCAGTACTTC.

CDR3 loop: CASSEDLKTQYF. The CDR3 DNA follows: TGTGCCAGCAGTGAAGATCTTAAGACGCAGTATTTT. The chain couples TRBV2 to TRBJ2-3; D remains ambiguous. V dropped 1 base and J dropped 9 bases, with 8 bases sitting between them. The germline V gene has CDR1 SNHLY and CDR2 FYNNEI. The CDR3 is 12 residues long.

The rearrangement uses TRBV27 and TRBJ1-1, with D possibly being TRBD1 (6 bases). The CDR3 extends over 11 amino acids. Germline CDR1 and CDR2: MNHEY and SMNVEV (reference sequence). Deletions cut 6 bases from V and 6 bases from J, with 8 bases between. The CDR3 bases are TGTGCCAGCAGGGGGGCCGCTGAAGCTTTCTTT. Translated, it gives CASRGAAEAFF.

The J gene is TRBJ2-3, the V gene TRBV6-2 or TRBV6-3; D ambiguous. The ends were cut back, 7 bases at V and 4 bases at J, with 6 bases in the middle. The germline V gene encodes CDR1 MNHEY and CDR2 SVGEGT. The CDR3 spans 11 residues. This chain's CDR3 is CASKEADTQYF. CDR3 DNA: TGTGCCAGCAAAGAGGCAGATACGCAGTATTTT.

The chain is built from TRBV7-9 and TRBJ1-5; TRBD1 matches 9 bases. Germline V gives CDR1 SEHNR, CDR2 FQNEAQ (reference sequence). Germline trimming cut 5 bases from V and 5 bases from J; bases unmatched to any gene: 4. This CDR3 spans 14 amino acids. DNA for the CDR3: TGTGCCAGCAGCCAGGGACAGGGATATCAGCCCCAGCATTTT. It encodes CASSQGQGYQPQHF.

Only one count was recorded for this clonotype. This chain links TRBV2 with TRBJ2-3; TRBD1 aligns across 9 bases. Unmatched junction bases numbered 5, after V lost 8 bases and J lost 2 bases. CDR3 length equals 14 residues. Germline V CDR1 and CDR2: SNHLY, FYNNEI. CDR3: CASCGDRVTDTQYF. CDR3 sequence (DNA): TGTGCCAGCTGCGGGGACAGGGTCACAGATACGCAGTATTTT.

In regard to this clonotype: Germline and junction disagree at one end, which may indicate a read error. The genes are TRBV7-7 and TRBJ2-3; TRBD1 is a possible D gene (5 bases). In germline, CDR1 is SSHAT, CDR2 FNYEAQ (reference sequence). The CDR3 contains 13 residues. The DNA of the CDR3 is TGTGCTAGCAGCTTCAGGGTAGCAGATACGCAGTATTTT. This gives the protein CASSFRVADTQYF.

In this sample, this clonotype turned up once. The genes are TRBV5-1 and TRBJ2-5, with 10 bases matching TRBD2. There are 15 residues in the CDR3. Trimming at V came to 0 bases and at J to 4 bases, leaving 3 bases not matched to a gene. Germline V gene sequence: CDR1 SGHRS, CDR2 YFSETQ. CDR3 sequence (DNA): TGCGCCAGCAGCTTGGGAGTAGCGGGGGGAGAGACCCAGTACTTC. Residues: CASSLGVAGGETQYF.

This rearrangement joins TRBV20-1 to TRBJ1-4; 7 positions agree with TRBD1. This CDR3 is built from 19 residues. The germline gives CDR1 DFQATT, CDR2 SNEGSKA (reference sequence). With 1 base clipped from V and 5 bases from J, the junction kept 19 bases outside the gene matches. The CDR3 DNA reads TGCAGTGCTAGAGTCGGGACGGGCGACAGGGTGACCCTGAATGAAAAACTGTTTTTT. Translating gives CSARVGTGDRVTLNEKLFF.